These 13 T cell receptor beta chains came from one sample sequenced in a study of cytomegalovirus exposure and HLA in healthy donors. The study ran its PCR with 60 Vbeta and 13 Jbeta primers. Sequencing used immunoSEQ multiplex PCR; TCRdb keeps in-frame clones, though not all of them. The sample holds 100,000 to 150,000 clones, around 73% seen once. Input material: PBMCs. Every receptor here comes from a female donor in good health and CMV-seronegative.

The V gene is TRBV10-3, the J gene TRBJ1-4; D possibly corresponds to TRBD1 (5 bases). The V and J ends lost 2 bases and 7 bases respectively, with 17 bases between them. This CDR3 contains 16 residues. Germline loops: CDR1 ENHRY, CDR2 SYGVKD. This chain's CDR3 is CAISEGGAGSAEKLFF. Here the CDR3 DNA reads TGTGCCATCAGTGAGGGGGGTGCGGGGTCCGCTGAAAAACTGTTTTTT.

CDR3 nucleotides: TGTGCCTCCCATGGACTAGCTGGGAGTGAGCAGTTCTTC. Residues: CASHGLAGSEQFF. The chain has TRBV30 and TRBJ2-1; TRBD2 matches at 8 bases. Trimming cost V 7 bases and J 9 bases; bases outside gene matches: 11. The germline V gene has CDR1 GTSNPN and CDR2 SVGIG (reference sequence). The CDR3 covers 13 residues.

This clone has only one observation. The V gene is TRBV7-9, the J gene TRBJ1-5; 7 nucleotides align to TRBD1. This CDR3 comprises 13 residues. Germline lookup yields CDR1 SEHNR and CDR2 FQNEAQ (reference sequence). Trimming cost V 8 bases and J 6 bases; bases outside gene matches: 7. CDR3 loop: CASGDRVGQPQHF. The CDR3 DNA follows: TGTGCCAGCGGAGACAGGGTCGGTCAGCCCCAGCATTTT.

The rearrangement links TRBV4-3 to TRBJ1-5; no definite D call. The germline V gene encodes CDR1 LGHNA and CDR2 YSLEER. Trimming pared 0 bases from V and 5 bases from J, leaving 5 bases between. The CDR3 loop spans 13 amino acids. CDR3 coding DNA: TGCGCCAGCAGCCAAGATATAGATCAGCCCCAGCATTTT. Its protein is CASSQDIDQPQHF.

The CDR3 loop is CASSLYGTSGSAPDTQYF. Written as DNA, the CDR3 is TGTGCCAGCAGTTTATATGGGACTAGCGGGAGTGCACCAGATACGCAGTATTTT. The gene calls are TRBV27 and TRBJ2-3, with TRBD2 matching 14 bases. This CDR3 has 18 residues. Germline V lookup: CDR1 MNHEY, CDR2 SMNVEV (reference sequence). The junction had 7 bases not matched to a gene; V was cut back by 1 base and J by 4 bases.

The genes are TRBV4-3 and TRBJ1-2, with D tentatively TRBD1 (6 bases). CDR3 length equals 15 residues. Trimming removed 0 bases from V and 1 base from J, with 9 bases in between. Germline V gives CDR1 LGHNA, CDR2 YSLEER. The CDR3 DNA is TGCGCCAGCAGCCAAGAGCAGGGGTTTAACTATGGCTACACCTTC. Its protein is CASSQEQGFNYGYTF.

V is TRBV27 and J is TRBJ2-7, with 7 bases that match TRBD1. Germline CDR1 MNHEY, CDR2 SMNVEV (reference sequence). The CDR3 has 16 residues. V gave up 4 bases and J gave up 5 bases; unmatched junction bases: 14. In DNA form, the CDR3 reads TGTGCCAGCAGTTCCCCGGCCCGACAGGGTTCCGACGAGCAGTACTTC. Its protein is CASSSPARQGSDEQYF.

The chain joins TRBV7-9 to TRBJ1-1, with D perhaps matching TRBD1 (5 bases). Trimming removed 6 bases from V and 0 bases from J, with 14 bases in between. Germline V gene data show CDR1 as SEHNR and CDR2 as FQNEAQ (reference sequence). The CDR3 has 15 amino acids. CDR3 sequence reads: CASSFAGGLNTEAFF. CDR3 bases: TGTGCCAGCAGTTTTGCGGGGGGTTTGAACACTGAAGCTTTCTTT.

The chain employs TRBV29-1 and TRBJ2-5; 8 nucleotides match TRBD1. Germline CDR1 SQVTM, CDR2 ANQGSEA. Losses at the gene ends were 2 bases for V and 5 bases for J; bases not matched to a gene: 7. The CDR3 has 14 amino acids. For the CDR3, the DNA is TGCAGCGTTGAAACAGGGGGGAGTTATGAGACCCAGTACTTC. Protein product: CSVETGGSYETQYF. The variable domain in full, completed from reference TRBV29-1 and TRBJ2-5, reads SAVISQKPSRDICQRGTSLTIQCQVDSQVTMMFWYRQQPGQSLTLIATANQGSEATYESGFVIDKFPISRPNLTFSTLTVSNMSPEDSSIYLCSVETGGSYETQYFGPGTRLLVL.

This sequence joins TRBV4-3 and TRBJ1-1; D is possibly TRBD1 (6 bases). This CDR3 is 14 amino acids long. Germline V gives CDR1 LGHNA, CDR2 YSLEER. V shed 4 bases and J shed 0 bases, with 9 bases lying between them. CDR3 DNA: TGCGCCAGCAGCCCGGACAGCATGAACACTGAAGCTTTCTTT. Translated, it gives CASSPDSMNTEAFF.

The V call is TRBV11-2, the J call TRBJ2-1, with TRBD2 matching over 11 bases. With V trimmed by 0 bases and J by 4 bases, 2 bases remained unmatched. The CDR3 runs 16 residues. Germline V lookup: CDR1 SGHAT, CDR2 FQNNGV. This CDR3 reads CASSLDGTSGYNEQFF. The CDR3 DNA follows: TGTGCCAGCAGCTTAGATGGGACTAGCGGATACAATGAGCAGTTCTTC. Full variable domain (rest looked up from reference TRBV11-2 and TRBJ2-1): EAGVAQSPRYKIIEKRQSVAFWCNPISGHATLYWYQQILGQGPKLLIQFQNNGVVDDSQLPKDRFSAERLKGVDSTLKIQPAKLEDSAVYLCASSLDGTSGYNEQFFGPGTRLTVL.

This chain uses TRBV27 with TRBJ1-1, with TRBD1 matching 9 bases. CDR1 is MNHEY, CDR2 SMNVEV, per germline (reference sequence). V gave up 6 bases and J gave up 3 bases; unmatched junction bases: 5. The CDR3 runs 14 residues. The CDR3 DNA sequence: TGTGCCAGCAGGGAAAGGACAGGGGACACTGAAGCTTTCTTT. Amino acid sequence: CASRERTGDTEAFF.

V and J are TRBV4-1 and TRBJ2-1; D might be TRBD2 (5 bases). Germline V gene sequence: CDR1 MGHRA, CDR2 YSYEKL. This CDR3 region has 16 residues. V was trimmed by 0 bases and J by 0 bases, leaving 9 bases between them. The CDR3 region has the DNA TGCGCCAGCAGCCAAGATCGGGCGGGCTCCTACAATGAGCAGTTCTTC. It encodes CASSQDRAGSYNEQFF.